A selection of T cell receptor beta chains follows, all from one sample in a study of blood T cell repertoires in COVID-19. TCRdb's table, derived via immunoSEQ multiplex PCR, lists solely in-frame clones and lacks some. This sample has around 250,000 clones, with 65% to 85% found just once. The sequenced material came from peripheral blood. All receptors come from a woman between 40 and 50 years old who had recovered from COVID-19. Both conserved end residues are part of each CDR3. The D gene is left open where the match is weak. The listing skips clone size in some rows; elsewhere it reads once, few, many or a size class.

>TRBJ1-4|TRBV2|NA|NA
TGTGCCACCTCAGGTGGGGCCGGGGAAAAACTGTTTTTT
CATSGGAGEKLFF
>TRBJ2-1|TRBV27|NA|NA
TGTGCCAGCAGTTGGATCCCCCAGGGAAATGAGCAGTTCTTC
CASSWIPQGNEQFF
>TRBJ1-5|TRBV19|NA|few
TGTGCCAGTAGTATAGTCCCCCGGGGACAGCCCCAGCATTTT
CASSIVPRGQPQHF
>TRBJ2-5|TRBV11-2|NA|NA
TGTGCCAGCAGCTTAGGCGAGGGCAGATGGGAGACCCAGTACTTC
CASSLGEGRWETQYF
>TRBJ2-1|TRBV5-4|TRBD2|NA
TGTGCCAGCAGTAGGGAGGGCCAGCAGTTCTTC
CASSREGQQFF
>TRBJ2-5|TRBV19|NA|NA
TGTGCCAGTAGTCGGACGGGATTGAGAGAGACCCAGTACTTC
CASSRTGLRETQYF
>TRBJ2-2|TRBV30|TRBD1|NA
TGTGCCTGGACCCGTTTAGAGGACAGGGTTACCGGGGAGCTGTTTTTT
CAWTRLEDRVTGELFF
>TRBJ2-3|TRBV28|NA|NA
TGTGCCAGCACCTTCAATCGACCGGGAGTTAATACGCAGTATTTT
CASTFNRPGVNTQYF
>TRBJ2-6|TRBV11-3|NA|NA
TGTGCCAGCAGCGAGACAGGCCTTGGGTCTGGGGCCAACGTCCTGACTTTC
CASSETGLGSGANVLTF
>TRBJ2-7|TRBV29-1|NA|NA
TGCAGCGTTGGGGGCGGCTCCTACGAGCAGTACTTC
CSVGGGSYEQYF
>TRBJ1-5|TRBV18|NA|NA
TGTGCCAGCTCTGATGGGGGAGGGAATAGCAATCAGCCCCAGCATTTT
CASSDGGGNSNQPQHF
>TRBJ2-2|TRBV19|NA|NA
TGTGCCAGTAGTATCACGCGGGTTTTTACGAACACCGGGGAGCTGTTTTTT
CASSITRVFTNTGELFF
>TRBJ2-3|TRBV27|NA|NA
TGTGCCAGCAGTTCATCCCTTCGGCCTCTCTGGAGGAGCACAGATACGCAGTATTTT
CASSSSLRPLWRSTDTQYF
>TRBJ2-2|TRBV5-1|TRBD2|NA
TGCGCCAGCAGCTTACTAGCGGAGAGCCCCGCGAACACCGGGGAGCTGTTTTTT
CASSLLAESPANTGELFF
>TRBJ2-5|TRBV19|TRBD2|NA
TGTGCCAGTAGTATTCAGGGTCCAGGGAGGGGCGTGGAAGAGACCCAGTACTTC
CASSIQGPGRGVEETQYF
>TRBJ2-1|TRBV2|TRBD2|once
TGTGCCAGCAGTGAAGTTAGCGGGGCGACACCTGAGCAGTTCTTC
CASSEVSGATPEQFF
>TRBJ1-2|TRBV6-5|TRBD1|NA
TGTGCCAGCAGGAGCACGGACAGGGGGCTTCATGGCTACACCTTC
CASRSTDRGLHGYTF
>TRBJ1-5|TRBV10-3|NA|NA
TGTGCCATCAGTGAGTTGGGGGGGGAAGGACAGCCCCAGCATTTT
CAISELGGEGQPQHF
>TRBJ2-3|TRBV5-4|NA|NA
TGTGCCAGCAGCGTAAAGGACAGAATGCCGTATACGCAGTATTTT
CASSVKDRMPYTQYF
>TRBJ1-3|TRBV6-5|NA|NA
TGTGCCAGCAGTTTTGGTGGTGCGTCTGGAAACACCATATATTTT
CASSFGGASGNTIYF
>TRBJ1-2|TRBV28|TRBD1|NA
TGTGCCAGCAGTAGGTTGGGACAGGGCGAATCTAACTATGGCTACACCTTC
CASSRLGQGESNYGYTF
>TRBJ1-2|TRBV3-1/TRBV3-2|NA|NA
TGTGCCAGCAGTTACGGGACTATGGGAGGCTACACCTTC
CASSYGTMGGYTF
>TRBJ1-6|TRBV12-3/TRBV12-4|NA|NA
TGTGCCAGCAGTTTAGGGGGGGGGTCACCCCTCCACTTT
CASSLGGGSPLHF